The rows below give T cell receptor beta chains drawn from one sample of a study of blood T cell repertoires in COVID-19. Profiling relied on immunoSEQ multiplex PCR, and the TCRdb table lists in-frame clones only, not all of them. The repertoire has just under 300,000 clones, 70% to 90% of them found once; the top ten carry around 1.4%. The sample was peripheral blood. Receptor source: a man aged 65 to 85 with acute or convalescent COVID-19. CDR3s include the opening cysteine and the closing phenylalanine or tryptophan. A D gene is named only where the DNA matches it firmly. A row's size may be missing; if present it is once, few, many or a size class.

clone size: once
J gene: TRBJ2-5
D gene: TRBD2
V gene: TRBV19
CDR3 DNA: TGTGCCAGTTCCGGGACTAGCGGGAGCGAGACCCAGTACTTC
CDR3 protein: CASSGTSGSETQYF

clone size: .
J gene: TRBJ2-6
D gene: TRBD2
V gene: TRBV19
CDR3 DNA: TGTGCCAGTACCCTTAGCGGGAGAGGGTCTGGGGCCAACGTCCTGACTTTC
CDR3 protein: CASTLSGRGSGANVLTF

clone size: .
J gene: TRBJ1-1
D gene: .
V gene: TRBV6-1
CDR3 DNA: TGTGCCAGCAGTGAACAGGGGCGCCCGGACACTGAAGCTTTCTTT
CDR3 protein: CASSEQGRPDTEAFF

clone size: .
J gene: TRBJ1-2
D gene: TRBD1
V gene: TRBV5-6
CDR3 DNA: TGTGCCAGCACCCCCCGCAGGACAGGAGGGTCTAACTATGGCTACACCTTC
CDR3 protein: CASTPRRTGGSNYGYTF

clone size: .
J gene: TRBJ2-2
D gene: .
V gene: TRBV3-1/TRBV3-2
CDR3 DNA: TGTGCCAGCTGCCCAGGGGCCGGGGAGCTGTTTTTT
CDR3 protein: CASCPGAGELFF

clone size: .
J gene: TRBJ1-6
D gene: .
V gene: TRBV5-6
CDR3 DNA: TGTGCCAGCAGCCTGGGACATCGCTACTCCTATAATTCACCCCTCCACTTT
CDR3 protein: CASSLGHRYSYNSPLHF

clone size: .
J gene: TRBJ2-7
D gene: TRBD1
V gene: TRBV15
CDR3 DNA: TGTGCCACCAGCAGAGTGGACAGGGATGTTTCGGGGGAGCAGTACTTC
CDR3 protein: CATSRVDRDVSGEQYF

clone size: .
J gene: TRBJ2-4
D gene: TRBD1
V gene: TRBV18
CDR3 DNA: TGTGCCAGCTCACCACCGGGACAGGGGTCCAAAAACATTCAGTACTTC
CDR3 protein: CASSPPGQGSKNIQYF

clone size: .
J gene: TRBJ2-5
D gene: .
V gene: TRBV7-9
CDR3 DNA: TGTGCCAGCAGCTTAATTCTAGTGGAGACCCAGTACTTC
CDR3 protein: CASSLILVETQYF

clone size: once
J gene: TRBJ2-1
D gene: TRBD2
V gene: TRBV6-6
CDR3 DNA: TGTGCCAGCAGTCGCGGGTTGAGACTAGCGAGCTCCTACAATGAGCAGTTCTTC
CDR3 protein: CASSRGLRLASSYNEQFF

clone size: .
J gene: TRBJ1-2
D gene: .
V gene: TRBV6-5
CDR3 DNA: TGTGCCAGCAGTTACAACACATACGACGGGTATGGCTACACCTTC
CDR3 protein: CASSYNTYDGYGYTF

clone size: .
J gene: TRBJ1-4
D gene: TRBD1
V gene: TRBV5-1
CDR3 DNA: TGCGCCAGCAGCTTGATGACAGGGGTGGACGAAAAACTGTTTTTT
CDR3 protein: CASSLMTGVDEKLFF

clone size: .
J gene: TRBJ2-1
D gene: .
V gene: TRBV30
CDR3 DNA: TGTGCCTGGAGTGACCCGGGACTGACGACGAATGAGCAGTTCTTC
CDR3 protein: CAWSDPGLTTNEQFF

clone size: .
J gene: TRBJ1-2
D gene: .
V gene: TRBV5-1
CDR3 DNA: TGCGCCAGCAGCGCGACAGGCCTTTCTCCCCCCGACTATGGCTACACCTTC
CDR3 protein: CASSATGLSPPDYGYTF

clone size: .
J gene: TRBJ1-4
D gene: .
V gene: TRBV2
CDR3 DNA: TGTGCCAGCAGGTCGACGGGGGCAACTAATGAAAAACTGTTTTTT
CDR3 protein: CASRSTGATNEKLFF

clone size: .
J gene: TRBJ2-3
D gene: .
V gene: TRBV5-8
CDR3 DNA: TGTGCCAGCAGCTCAACAGGGTCCAGGGCAGATACGCAGTATTTT
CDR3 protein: CASSSTGSRADTQYF

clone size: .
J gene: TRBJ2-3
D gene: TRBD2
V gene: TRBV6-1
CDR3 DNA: TGTGCCAGCAGTGAAAGTAGCGGGGTCCCCCCAGATACGCAGTATTTT
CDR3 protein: CASSESSGVPPDTQYF

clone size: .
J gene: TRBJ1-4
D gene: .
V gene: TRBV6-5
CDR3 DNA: TGTGCCAGCCTGAGTCAGGGAGGCGGCGAAAAACTGTTTTTT
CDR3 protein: CASLSQGGGEKLFF

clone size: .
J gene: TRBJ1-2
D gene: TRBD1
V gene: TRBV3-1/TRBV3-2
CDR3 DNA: TGTGCCAGCAGCCATGGGACAGGCGGCTACACCTTC
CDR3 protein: CASSHGTGGYTF

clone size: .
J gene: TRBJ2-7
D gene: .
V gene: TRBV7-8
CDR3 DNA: TGTGCCAGCAGCCTAAACTACGAGCAGTACTTC
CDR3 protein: CASSLNYEQYF

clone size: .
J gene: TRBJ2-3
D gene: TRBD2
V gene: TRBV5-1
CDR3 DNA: TGCGCCAGCAGGGTTGCGGGGGGCACAGATACGCAGTATTTT
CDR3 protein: CASRVAGGTDTQYF

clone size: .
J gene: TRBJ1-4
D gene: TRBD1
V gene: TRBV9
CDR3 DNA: TGTGCCAGCAGCGTGACAGGGGGCGCGGTTAAGAATGAAAAACTGTTTTTT
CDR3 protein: CASSVTGGAVKNEKLFF

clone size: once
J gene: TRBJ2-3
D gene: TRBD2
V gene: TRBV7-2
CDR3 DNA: TGTGCCAGCAGCTTAGGGATAGCGGGAGGGCGAAATACGCAGTATTTT
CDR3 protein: CASSLGIAGGRNTQYF

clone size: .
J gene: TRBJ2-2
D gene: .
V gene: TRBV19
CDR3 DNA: TGTGCCAGTAGTTTTAACAGCCCCACCGGGGAGCTGTTTTTT
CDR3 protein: CASSFNSPTGELFF

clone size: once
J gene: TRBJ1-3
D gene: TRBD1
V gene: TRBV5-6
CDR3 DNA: TGTGCCAGCAGCCTCCTCACAGGGGTTGGAAACACCATATATTTT
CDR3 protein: CASSLLTGVGNTIYF

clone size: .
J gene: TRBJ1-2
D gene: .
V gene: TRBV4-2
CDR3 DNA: TGTGCCAGCAGCCAAGTTTCAGATCTCTCGGGCTACACCTTC
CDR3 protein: CASSQVSDLSGYTF

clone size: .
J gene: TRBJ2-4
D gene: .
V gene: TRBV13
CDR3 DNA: TGTGCCAGCAGCCTCCTTGGATACGGCGGGGAGAACATTCAGTACTTC
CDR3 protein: CASSLLGYGGENIQYF

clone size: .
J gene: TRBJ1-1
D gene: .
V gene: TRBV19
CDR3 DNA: TGTGCCAGTAGTATTTCGGCAGGGTCGGAAGCTTTCTTT
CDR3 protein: CASSISAGSEAFF

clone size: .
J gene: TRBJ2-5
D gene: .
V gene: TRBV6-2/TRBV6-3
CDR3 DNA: TGTGCCAGCAGTTACGTGGGGATACGAGCCGGGGAAGAGACCCAGTACTTC
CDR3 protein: CASSYVGIRAGEETQYF

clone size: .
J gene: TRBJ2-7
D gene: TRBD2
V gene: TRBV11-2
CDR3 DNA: TGTGCCAGCAGCTTCCAGGGACTAGGGTTCGACGAGCAGTACTTC
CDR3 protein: CASSFQGLGFDEQYF

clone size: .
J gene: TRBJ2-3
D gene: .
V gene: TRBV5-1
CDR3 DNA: TGCGCCAGCAGCTTTGAGTTTACAGATACGCAGTATTTT
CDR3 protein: CASSFEFTDTQYF

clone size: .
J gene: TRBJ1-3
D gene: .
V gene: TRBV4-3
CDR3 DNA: TGCGCCAGCAGCCAAGCCTCGCGGGGGACCTCTGGAAACACCATATATTTT
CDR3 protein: CASSQASRGTSGNTIYF

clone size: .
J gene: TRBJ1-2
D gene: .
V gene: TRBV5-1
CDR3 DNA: TGCGCCAGCAGCGACGGAGGGGGCTACACCTTC
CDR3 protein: CASSDGGGYTF

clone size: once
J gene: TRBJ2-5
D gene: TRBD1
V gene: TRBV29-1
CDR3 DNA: TGCAGCACCAGGACAGGGGTAGTAGGGGAGACCCAGTACTTC
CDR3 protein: CSTRTGVVGETQYF

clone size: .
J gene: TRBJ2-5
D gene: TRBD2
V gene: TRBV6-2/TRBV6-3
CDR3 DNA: TGTGCCAGCAGTTCCTCCCGGACTAGCGGGGAAGAGACCCAGTACTTC
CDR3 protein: CASSSSRTSGEETQYF

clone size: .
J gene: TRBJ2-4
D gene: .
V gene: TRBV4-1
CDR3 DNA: TGCGCCAGCAGCCAAGATGGCGGCTTAGCCAAAAACATTCAGTACTTC
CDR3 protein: CASSQDGGLAKNIQYF

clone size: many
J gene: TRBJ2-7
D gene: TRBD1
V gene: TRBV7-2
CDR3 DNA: TGTGCCAGCAGCCATCGGACAGGTACCTACGAGCAGTACTTC
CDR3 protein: CASSHRTGTYEQYF

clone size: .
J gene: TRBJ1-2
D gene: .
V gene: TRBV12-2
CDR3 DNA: TGTGCAAGTCGCTTAGTCTCCCCTCTCGTTTATGGCTACACCTTC
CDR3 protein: CASRLVSPLVYGYTF

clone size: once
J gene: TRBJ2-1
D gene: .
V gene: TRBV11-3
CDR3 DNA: TGTGCCAGCAGCCAACCCAGGGCGTCATACAATGAGCAGTTCTTC
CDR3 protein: CASSQPRASYNEQFF

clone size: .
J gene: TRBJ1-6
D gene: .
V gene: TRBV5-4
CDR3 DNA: TGTGCCAGCAGCGATCCCAGGGCTAATTCACCCCTCCACTTT
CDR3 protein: CASSDPRANSPLHF

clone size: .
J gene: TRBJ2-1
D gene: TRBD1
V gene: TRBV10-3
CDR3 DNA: TGTGCCATCAGTGAGCGAATCGTACCGGGACAGGGATCACAATCGCATGAGCAGTTCTTC
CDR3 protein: CAISERIVPGQGSQSHEQFF

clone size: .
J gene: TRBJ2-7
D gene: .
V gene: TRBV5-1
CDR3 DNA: TGCGCCAGCAGCTTGGGGGGCAGAACATACGAGCAGTACTTC
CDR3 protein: CASSLGGRTYEQYF

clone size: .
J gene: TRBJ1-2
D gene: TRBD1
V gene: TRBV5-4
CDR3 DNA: TGTGCCAGCAGGGGTACAGGACCGGGACAGATTCCGAACTATGGCTACACCTTC
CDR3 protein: CASRGTGPGQIPNYGYTF

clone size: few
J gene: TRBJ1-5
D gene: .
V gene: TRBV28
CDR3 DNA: TGTGCCAGCAGTTTTCGGGGGATTAGCAATCAGCCCCAGCATTTT
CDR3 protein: CASSFRGISNQPQHF

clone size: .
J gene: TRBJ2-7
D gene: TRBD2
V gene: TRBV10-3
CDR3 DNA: TGTGCCACCAATAGCGGGATCCTCTACGAGCAGTACTTC
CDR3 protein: CATNSGILYEQYF

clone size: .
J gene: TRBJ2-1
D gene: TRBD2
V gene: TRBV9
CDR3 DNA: TGTGCCAGCAGCGTAGGAGCGGGAGGCCGATACTCCTACAATGAGCAGTTCTTC
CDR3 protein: CASSVGAGGRYSYNEQFF

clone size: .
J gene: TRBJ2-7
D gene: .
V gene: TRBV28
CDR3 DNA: TGTGCCAGCATTGCCGGAGGGTACGAGCAGTACTTC
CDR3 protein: CASIAGGYEQYF

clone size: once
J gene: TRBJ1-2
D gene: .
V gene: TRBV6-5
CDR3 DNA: TGTGCCAGCACAGTAGGGGCTAACTATGGCTACACCTTC
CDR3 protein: CASTVGANYGYTF

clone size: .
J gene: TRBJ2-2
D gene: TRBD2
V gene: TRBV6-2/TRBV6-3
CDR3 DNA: TGTGCCAGCAGTCCCCGGGGGGGACTAGCGGCCACCGGGGAGCTGTTTTTT
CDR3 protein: CASSPRGGLAATGELFF

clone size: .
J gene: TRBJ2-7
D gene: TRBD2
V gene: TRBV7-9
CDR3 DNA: TGTGCCAGCAGCTTAGTCGGGACTAGCGGGAGGGGGGGTCGCTACGAGCAGTACTTC
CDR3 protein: CASSLVGTSGRGGRYEQYF